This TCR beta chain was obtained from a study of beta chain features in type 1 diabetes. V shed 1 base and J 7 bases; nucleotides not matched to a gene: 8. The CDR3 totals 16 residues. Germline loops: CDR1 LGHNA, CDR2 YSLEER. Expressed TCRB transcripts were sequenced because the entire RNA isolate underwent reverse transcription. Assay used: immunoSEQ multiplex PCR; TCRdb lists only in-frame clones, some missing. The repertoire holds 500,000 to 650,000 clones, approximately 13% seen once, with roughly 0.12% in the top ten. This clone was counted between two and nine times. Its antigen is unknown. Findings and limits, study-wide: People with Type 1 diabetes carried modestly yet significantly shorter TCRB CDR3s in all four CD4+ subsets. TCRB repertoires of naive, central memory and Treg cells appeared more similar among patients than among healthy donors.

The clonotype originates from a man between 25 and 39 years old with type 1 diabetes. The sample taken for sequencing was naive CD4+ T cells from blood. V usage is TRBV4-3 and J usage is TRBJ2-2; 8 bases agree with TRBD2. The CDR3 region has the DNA TGCGCCAGCAGCCAAGGATTAGCGGGGAGTCACGGGGAGCTGTTTTTT. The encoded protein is CASSQGLAGSHGELFF.